Below are 25 T cell receptor beta chains sequenced from a single sample in a study of Ad26.COV2.S vaccination and SARS-CoV-2 variants (dated by TCRdb to about 2021). Libraries were prepared through the immunoSEQ multiplex PCR assay. TCRdb stores this immuneACCESS table with in-frame sequences only. Part of the clones is absent; in the studies checked, under half of the shortfall reflects unresolved V genes, and no reason is known for the rest. Counted in this sample were 250,000 to 300,000 clones; around 87% of them appeared once. Around 3.5% of the sample is taken by the ten largest. The label giving this sample's treatment or condition can be read as: roughly 19 received Ad26.COV2.S at low or high dose, single or two shots; five or six received placebo; per-sample allocation not given. Repertoires of vaccine and placebo recipients were sequenced from samples taken on day 63 after the first injection.

The material sequenced was peripheral blood, taken in a trial of Ad26.COV2.S vaccine versus placebo. These receptors were obtained from a person between 18 and 65 years old who received the Ad26.COV2.S COVID-19 vaccine or a placebo.

A note on this clone: Different DNA sequences within this sample yield the same CDR3. This chain joins TRBV6-2 or TRBV6-3 and TRBJ1-5, with TRBD1 as a possible D gene (6 bases). V was clipped by 0 bases and J by 5 bases, with 8 bases between them. The CDR3 has 14 amino acids. Looked up from germline, CDR1 is MNHEY and CDR2 is SVGEGT. The CDR3 protein is CASSYSGGYQPQHF. The CDR3 DNA is TGTGCCAGCAGTTACTCTGGGGGCTATCAGCCCCAGCATTTT.

This clone was counted only a few times. The rearrangement links TRBV2 to TRBJ2-3; weak D call: TRBD2 (5 bases). Trimming removed 8 bases from V and 6 bases from J, with 15 bases in between. Germline V lookup: CDR1 SNHLY, CDR2 FYNNEI. The CDR3 runs 13 residues. CDR3 DNA: TGTGCCAGCCAAGTAGAGGGCCTGGATACGCAGTATTTT. Protein: CASQVEGLDTQYF.

V is TRBV24-1 and J is TRBJ2-1; perhaps TRBD1 as D (5 bases). Looked up from germline, CDR1 is KGHDR and CDR2 is SFDVKD. The CDR3 contains 17 residues. V shed 2 bases and J shed 0 bases, with 13 bases lying between them. The CDR3 nucleotides read TGTGCCACCAGTGATTCACAGGCGCTAAGCTCCTACAATGAGCAGTTCTTC. Protein sequence: CATSDSQALSSYNEQFF.

The rearrangement uses TRBV19 and TRBJ2-1; weak D call: TRBD2 (7 bases). The CDR3 contains 16 residues. Trimming shortened V by 1 base and J by 7 bases, and 17 bases separated the two germline ends. Germline lookup yields CDR1 LNHDA and CDR2 SQIVND (reference sequence). The CDR3, as DNA: TGTGCCAGTAGTATAGTGGGGGCGGGGGTCCCAAATGAGCAGTTCTTC. Translation: CASSIVGAGVPNEQFF.

The chain recombines TRBV6-6 with TRBJ1-2; D may be TRBD1 (5 bases). CDR3 length equals 15 residues. The germline V and J ends were trimmed by 4 bases and 3 bases, with 15 bases remaining between them. The germline gives CDR1 MNHNY, CDR2 SVGAGI (reference sequence). The CDR3 protein is CASSSPGRPDYGYTF. The CDR3 DNA reads TGTGCCAGCAGTTCCCCGGGACGGCCAGACTATGGCTACACCTTC.

The sample holds many counts of this clone. At the DNA level, this CDR3 is encoded by other sequences in the same sample as well. This chain uses TRBV5-4 with TRBJ2-7; D possibly corresponds to TRBD2 (5 bases). The germline V gene has CDR1 SGHNT and CDR2 YYREEE (reference sequence). This CDR3 contains 13 residues. Trimming cost V 0 bases and J 6 bases, with 10 bases left between them. CDR3 sequence (DNA): TGTGCCAGCAGCTTGGAACCGGGAAGCGAGCAGTACTTC. It is translated as CASSLEPGSEQYF.

V and J are TRBV5-1 and TRBJ1-2, with 8 nucleotides matching TRBD1. V lost 3 bases, J lost 4 bases, and 2 bases stayed unmatched. The CDR3 contains 13 residues. The germline CDR1 and CDR2 sequences are SGHRS and YFSETQ. The CDR3: CASSYDRGYGYTF. The CDR3 nucleotides read TGCGCCAGCAGCTACGACAGGGGCTATGGCTACACCTTC.

The CDR3 here is CASSEGIGGDEVYGYTF. The CDR3 region has the DNA TGCGCCAGCAGTGAGGGTATTGGGGGAGATGAGGTATATGGCTACACCTTC. The genes are TRBV10-1 and TRBJ1-2, with a tentative D call TRBD1 (5 bases). The V end was cut by 2 bases, the J end by 5 bases, with 21 bases between. Germline CDR1 and CDR2: WNHNN and SYGVQD (reference sequence). There are 17 residues in the CDR3.

This clone was detected only a few times. Other DNA sequences in the same sample also yield this CDR3. For the CDR3, the DNA is TGTGCCAGCAGCTTAGACAGGAACACTGAAGCTTTCTTT. Translated, it gives CASSLDRNTEAFF. V is TRBV7-3 and J is TRBJ1-1, with a tentative D call TRBD1 (5 bases). Germline CDR1 and CDR2: SGHTA and FQGTGA. V lost 2 bases and J 1 base, leaving 5 bases between the germline ends. The CDR3 is 13 amino acids.

This clone appeared a single time. The chain uses TRBV27 and TRBJ2-3; D call uncertain. Between the trimmed V and J ends, which lost 2 bases and 0 bases, there was a span of 6 bases. This CDR3 region has 14 residues. The germline V gene encodes CDR1 MNHEY and CDR2 SMNVEV (reference sequence). In DNA, the CDR3 is TGTGCCAGCAGTTTACTGCCTAGCACAGATACGCAGTATTTT. Translation: CASSLLPSTDTQYF.

The rearrangement links TRBV7-6 to TRBJ1-1; D perhaps matches TRBD1 (6 bases). V dropped 3 bases and J dropped 4 bases, with 12 bases sitting between them. CDR1 is SGHVS, CDR2 FNYEAQ, per germline. The CDR3 is 14 residues long. This CDR3 reads CASSFTGSGTEAFF. The CDR3 bases are TGTGCCAGCAGCTTCACAGGGAGCGGCACTGAAGCTTTCTTT.

The sample holds one count of this clone. This same CDR3 is encoded by further DNA sequences in the sample. V is TRBV5-1 and J is TRBJ1-1, with D unclear. The CDR3 length is 13 residues. V dropped 0 bases and J dropped 1 base, with 4 bases sitting between them. Looked up from germline, CDR1 is SGHRS and CDR2 is YFSETQ. In DNA, the CDR3 is TGCGCCAGCAGCTTGGCGGAGAACACTGAAGCTTTCTTT. Translation gives CASSLAENTEAFF.

The V call is TRBV10-1, the J call TRBJ2-1, with 8 bases aligning to TRBD2. The CDR3 runs 13 residues. Germline CDR1 WNHNN, CDR2 SYGVQD (reference sequence). V gave up 6 bases and J gave up 8 bases; unmatched junction bases: 6. The CDR3 region has the DNA TGCGCCAGCAGGCCGGGACTAGGGTATGAGCAGTTCTTC. Translating it yields CASRPGLGYEQFF.

The rearrangement joins TRBV27 to TRBJ1-1, with a possible D match to TRBD1 (6 bases). This CDR3 has 13 amino acids. The V gene lost 1 base and the J gene lost 5 bases, with 8 bases spanning the gap. CDR1 and CDR2 from the germline V gene are MNHEY and SMNVEV (reference sequence). CDR3 residues: CASSLWDTTEAFF. The CDR3 nucleotides are TGTGCCAGCAGTTTATGGGACACGACTGAAGCTTTCTTT.

The chain employs TRBV6-2 or TRBV6-3 and TRBJ1-1, with D maybe TRBD1 (5 bases). CDR1 and CDR2 from the germline V gene are MNHEY and SVGEGT. V dropped 5 bases and J dropped 6 bases, with 10 bases sitting between them. The CDR3 runs to 12 residues. CDR3 region: CASSPIRAEAFF. In DNA, the CDR3 is TGTGCCAGCAGTCCCATCAGGGCTGAAGCTTTCTTT.

V is TRBV2 and J is TRBJ1-5; D is unresolved. CDR1 and CDR2 from the germline V gene are SNHLY and FYNNEI. V lost 1 base, J lost 2 bases, and 9 bases lay in between. This CDR3 contains 15 residues. The chain's CDR3 is CASSEGQKRNQPQHF. The CDR3, as DNA: TGTGCCAGCAGTGAAGGCCAGAAGCGCAATCAGCCCCAGCATTTT.

J is TRBJ2-1 and V is TRBV7-3; D may be TRBD1 (5 bases). V dropped 0 bases and J dropped 9 bases, with 12 bases sitting between them. Germline V gene lookup returns CDR1 SGHTA and CDR2 FQGTGA. This CDR3 is built from 14 residues. CDR3 DNA: TGTGCCAGCAGCTTAACAGGGGTCCTCGGTGAGCAGTTCTTC. Protein: CASSLTGVLGEQFF.

This clone was detected only once. The rearrangement links TRBV28 to TRBJ2-7; D perhaps matches TRBD2 (6 bases). Germline values: CDR1 MDHEN, CDR2 SYDVKM. With 7 bases removed from V and 0 bases from J, the gap between germline ends came to 13 bases. The CDR3 is 14 residues long. DNA for the CDR3: TGTGCCAGCACACTAGCCCAGAGCTCCTACGAGCAGTACTTC. Amino acids: CASTLAQSSYEQYF. The full variable domain, rest sourced from reference TRBV28 and TRBJ2-7, is DVKVTQSSRYLVKRTGEKVFLECVQDMDHENMFWYRQDPGLGLRLIYFSYDVKMKEKGDIPEGYSVSREKKERFSLILESASTNQTSMYLCASTLAQSSYEQYFGPGTRLTVT.

J is TRBJ1-4 and V is TRBV6-2 or TRBV6-3; 7 nucleotides agree with TRBD1. The CDR3 totals 17 residues. The V gene's germline CDR1 is MNHEY and CDR2 SVGEGT. V lost 5 bases, J lost 4 bases, and 13 bases stayed unmatched. The CDR3 region is CASSPSRGRRGNEKLFF. The DNA of the CDR3 is TGTGCCAGCAGTCCGTCGAGGGGGCGGCGGGGTAATGAAAAACTGTTTTTT.

The rearrangement uses TRBV7-2 and TRBJ1-1, with TRBD1 as a possible D gene (5 bases). Germline lookup yields CDR1 SGHTA and CDR2 FQGNSA. The CDR3 runs to 17 residues. Trimming took off 1 base at V and 1 base at J, with 16 bases between the two ends. CDR3 in DNA: TGTGCCAGCAGCTTAGATGGGTGGGGCAGGGAGAACACTGAAGCTTTCTTT. Protein sequence: CASSLDGWGRENTEAFF.

This clone occurred once. The chain combines TRBV5-1 with TRBJ2-2; 11 positions agree with TRBD2. Germline assignment: CDR1 SGHRS and CDR2 YFSETQ. V trimming: 4 bases; J trimming: 1 base; junction bases outside the gene matches: 3. The CDR3 covers 16 residues. CDR3 coding DNA: TGCGCCAGCAGCGGCGGACTAGCGGGGAACACCGGGGAGCTGTTTTTT. This gives the protein CASSGGLAGNTGELFF.

The genes are TRBV7-3 and TRBJ2-1, with D unresolved. The germline V and J ends were trimmed by 3 bases and 0 bases, with 9 bases remaining between them. The CDR3 loop spans 15 amino acids. The germline CDR1 and CDR2 sequences are SGHTA and FQGTGA. This CDR3 is CASSLSPSSYNEQFF. For the CDR3, the DNA is TGTGCCAGCAGCTTGAGCCCGAGCTCCTACAATGAGCAGTTCTTC. Full variable domain (remainder filled in from reference TRBV7-3 and TRBJ2-1): GAGVSQTPSNKVTEKGKYVELRCDPISGHTALYWYRQSLGQGPEFLIYFQGTGAADDSGLPNDRFFAVRPEGSVSTLKIQRTERGDSAVYLCASSLSPSSYNEQFFGPGTRLTVL.

This clone was observed once. The rearrangement links TRBV19 to TRBJ2-7; 9 bases agree with TRBD1. CDR1 and CDR2 (germline): LNHDA, SQIVND (reference sequence). Losses at the gene ends were 6 bases for V and 5 bases for J; bases not matched to a gene: 8. There are 14 residues in the CDR3. CDR3 DNA: TGTGCCAGTAGCGGGGACAGGGAATCCCACGAGCAGTACTTC. It encodes CASSGDRESHEQYF.

This clone occurred once. The chain joins TRBV7-2 to TRBJ2-3; 8 bases align to TRBD2. CDR1 and CDR2 (germline): SGHTA, FQGNSA. This CDR3 has 16 amino acids. The junction had 8 bases not matched to a gene; V was cut back by 2 bases and J by 4 bases. CDR3 sequence reads: CASSLRSGLVADTQYF. Here the CDR3 DNA reads TGTGCCAGCAGCTTACGGTCGGGACTAGTCGCAGATACGCAGTATTTT.

The CDR3 spells CASSSKGQNQPQHF. CDR3 nucleotides: TGTGCCAGCAGCAGTAAGGGACAGAATCAGCCCCAGCATTTT. The chain employs TRBV21-1 and TRBJ1-5; the table calls TRBD1, which could not be checked here. TRBV21-1 counts as a pseudogene. The CDR3 runs 14 residues.